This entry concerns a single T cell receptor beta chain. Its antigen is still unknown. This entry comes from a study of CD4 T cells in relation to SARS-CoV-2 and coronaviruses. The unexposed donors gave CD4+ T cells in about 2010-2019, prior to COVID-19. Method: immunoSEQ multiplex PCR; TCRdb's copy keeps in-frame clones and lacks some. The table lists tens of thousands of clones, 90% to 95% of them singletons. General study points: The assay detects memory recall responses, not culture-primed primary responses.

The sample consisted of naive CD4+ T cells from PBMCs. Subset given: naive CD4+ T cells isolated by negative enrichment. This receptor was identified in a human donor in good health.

In DNA, the CDR3 is TGTGCCAGCAGCTTAGTAGCGGGTAACAATGAGCAGTTCTTC. Amino acid sequence: CASSLVAGNNEQFF. The gene calls are TRBV7-8 and TRBJ2-1, with TRBD2 matching over 7 bases. Germline CDR1 SGHVS, CDR2 FQNEAQ. V shed 1 base, J shed 5 bases, and the junction held 2 bases outside the gene matches. This CDR3 is 14 amino acids long.